These 24 T cell receptor beta chains were sequenced from one sample in a study of blood T cell repertoires in COVID-19. Using immunoSEQ multiplex PCR, the repertoire was profiled, and TCRdb retains in-frame clones only, with some absent. The sample shows hundreds of thousands of clones, about four fifths of them seen only once. Specimen: peripheral blood. All receptors come from a woman older than 75 with acute or convalescent COVID-19.

This clone turned up a few times. This chain links TRBV2 with TRBJ2-3, with TRBD1 matching over 9 bases. The CDR3 sequence is 17 residues long. Germline V gene data show CDR1 as SNHLY and CDR2 as FYNNEI. J gave up 5 bases and V 2 bases, and 11 bases lay outside the gene matches. CDR3 sequence reads: CASSERGQGFYRDTQYF. CDR3 bases: TGTGCCAGCAGTGAAAGGGGACAGGGCTTCTATCGAGATACGCAGTATTTT. Combining the CDR3 with reference TRBV2 and TRBJ2-3 gives the whole variable domain EPEVTQTPSHQVTQMGQEVILRCVPISNHLYFYWYRQILGQKVEFLVSFYNNEISEKSEIFDDQFSVERPDGSNFTLKIRSTKLEDSAMYFCASSERGQGFYRDTQYFGPGTRLTVL.

V is TRBV6-5 and J is TRBJ2-2; D is unresolved. From germline, CDR1 is MNHEY and CDR2 SVGAGI. The CDR3 has 15 amino acids. Trimming removed 6 bases at V and 8 bases at J, with 19 bases between. DNA of the CDR3: TGTGCCAGCAGGGTCGAGAGTCAGGTATCGGGGGAGCTGTTTTTT. It is translated as CASRVESQVSGELFF.

V is TRBV19 and J is TRBJ2-5; tentatively, D is TRBD2 (6 bases). The CDR3 is made up of 15 amino acids. The germline V gene encodes CDR1 LNHDA and CDR2 SQIVND (reference sequence). Trimming removed 7 bases from V and 2 bases from J, with 17 bases in between. The CDR3 sequence: CASKGWAGRQETQYF. As DNA, the CDR3 is TGTGCCAGTAAAGGCTGGGCAGGGAGGCAAGAGACCCAGTACTTC. Full variable domain (remainder filled in from reference TRBV19 and TRBJ2-5): DGGITQSPKYLFRKEGQNVTLSCEQNLNHDAMYWYRQDPGQGLRLIYYSQIVNDFQKGDIAEGYSVSREKKESFPLTVTSAQKNPTAFYLCASKGWAGRQETQYFGPGTRLLVL.

This chain uses TRBV12-3 or TRBV12-4 with TRBJ1-5; tentatively, D is TRBD1 (5 bases). Between the trimmed V and J ends, which lost 6 bases and 9 bases, there was a span of 12 bases. The CDR3 has 12 amino acids. In DNA, the CDR3 is TGTGCCAGCAGAAACCAGGGAGGGCCCCAGCATTTT. This encodes CASRNQGGPQHF.

The chain combines TRBV6-5 with TRBJ1-2, with D possibly matching TRBD1 (5 bases). CDR1 and CDR2 from the germline V gene are MNHEY and SVGAGI. This CDR3 is 14 amino acids long. V dropped 10 bases and J dropped 8 bases, with 23 bases sitting between them. CDR3 nucleotides: TGTGCCACTTGGGTCCGGGGGGAATGGGGCGGCTACACCTTC. Amino acid sequence: CATWVRGEWGGYTF.

The V gene is TRBV5-6, the J gene TRBJ2-2, with D maybe TRBD2 (5 bases). V lost 6 bases, J lost 4 bases, and 19 bases lay in between. Germline V gives CDR1 SGHDT, CDR2 YYEEEE. This CDR3 has 16 residues. CDR3 amino acids: CASNRPDGVGTGELFF. The CDR3 nucleotides read TGTGCCAGCAACCGCCCCGACGGGGTTGGCACCGGGGAGCTGTTTTTT.

The chain joins TRBV19 to TRBJ2-3; 8 positions match TRBD1. The CDR3 covers 15 residues. Germline V gene data show CDR1 as LNHDA and CDR2 as SQIVND (reference sequence). The junction had 10 bases not matched to a gene; V was cut back by 5 bases and J by 6 bases. CDR3 in amino acids: CASSPDRAQGDTQYF. In DNA, the CDR3 is TGTGCCAGTAGTCCGGACAGGGCCCAGGGGGATACGCAGTATTTT.

The chain is built from TRBV19 and TRBJ2-2; 10 positions agree with TRBD1. From germline, CDR1 is LNHDA and CDR2 SQIVND (reference sequence). The V and J ends lost 3 bases and 0 bases, in that order; junction bases with no gene match: 4. The CDR3 has 17 residues. As DNA, the CDR3 is TGTGCCAGTAGTATCCGCGGACAGGGGGCGAACACCGGGGAGCTGTTTTTT. It codes for CASSIRGQGANTGELFF.

Concerning this clone: Other DNA sequences in the same sample also yield this CDR3. The gene calls are TRBV18 and TRBJ2-5; TRBD2 might be the D (6 bases). Germline-derived CDR1 and CDR2 are KGHSH and LQKENI. V lost 2 bases and J lost 5, with 9 bases in between. The CDR3 sequence is 13 residues long. The CDR3 sequence is CASSPSGQETQYF. The CDR3 nucleotides read TGTGCCAGCTCACCAAGCGGGCAGGAGACCCAGTACTTC.

The CDR3 loop reads CASSESQGTYGYTF. The CDR3 DNA is TGTGCCAGCAGTGAATCTCAGGGTACCTATGGCTACACCTTC. The J gene is TRBJ1-2, the V gene TRBV2; TRBD1 is a possible D gene (5 bases). Germline V gene sequence: CDR1 SNHLY, CDR2 FYNNEI. The CDR3 loop spans 14 amino acids. Trimming removed 2 bases from V and 4 bases from J, with 11 bases in between.

The chain uses TRBV7-9 and TRBJ1-2; 9 nucleotides agree with TRBD1. J gave up 5 bases and V 6 bases, and 7 bases lay outside the gene matches. Germline lookup yields CDR1 SEHNR and CDR2 FQNEAQ (reference sequence). The CDR3 loop spans 14 amino acids. The CDR3: CASRTGQGSYGYTF. CDR3 bases: TGTGCCAGCAGGACGGGACAGGGAAGTTATGGCTACACCTTC.

This clone came up a few times. The chain uses TRBV28 and TRBJ2-5, with 12 bases identical to TRBD1. CDR3 size: 15 residues. V trimming: 3 bases; J trimming: 5 bases; junction bases outside the gene matches: 4. CDR1 and CDR2 (germline): MDHEN, SYDVKM. The CDR3 DNA sequence: TGTGCCAGCAGTTTGGGACAGGGGGCTTTTGAGACCCAGTACTTC. It translates to CASSLGQGAFETQYF.

The CDR3 region has the DNA TGTGCCAGCAGCCACTTGAATCAGCCCCAGCATTTT. Its protein is CASSHLNQPQHF. The V gene is TRBV3-1 (or the pseudogene TRBV3-2), the J gene TRBJ1-5; D not certain. Germline values: CDR1 LGHDT, CDR2 YNNKEL (reference sequence). Trimming shortened V by 3 bases and J by 4 bases, and 4 bases separated the two germline ends. This CDR3 region has 12 residues.

The sample holds a few counts of this clone. The V call is TRBV19, the J call TRBJ2-5, with 10 bases aligning to TRBD2. Germline values: CDR1 LNHDA, CDR2 SQIVND (reference sequence). This CDR3 is 14 amino acids long. Trimming at V came to 6 bases and at J to 4 bases, leaving 5 bases not matched to a gene. DNA for the CDR3: TGTGCCAGTAGCGCAGGACTAGCGGCAGAGACCCAGTACTTC. Amino acids: CASSAGLAAETQYF.

The CDR3 protein is CAISDPPGGGGASYNEQFF. The DNA of the CDR3 is TGTGCCATCAGTGATCCCCCGGGCGGCGGGGGGGCTTCTTACAATGAGCAGTTCTTC. The V and J genes are TRBV10-3 and TRBJ2-1; 9 bases map to TRBD2. J lost 4 bases, V lost 3 bases, and 16 bases had no gene match. This CDR3 region has 19 residues. The germline CDR1 and CDR2 sequences are ENHRY and SYGVKD.

V usage is TRBV18 and J usage is TRBJ2-6; D unclear. The CDR3 sequence is 15 residues long. Trimming took 3 bases from V and 0 from J, leaving 6 bases between them. Germline CDR1 is KGHSH and CDR2 is LQKENI. The CDR3 DNA reads TGTGCCAGCTCACCCTTCTACTCTGGGGCCAACGTCCTGACTTTC. This codes for CASSPFYSGANVLTF. The full variable domain, its missing parts supplied by reference TRBV18 and TRBJ2-6, is NAGVMQNPRHLVRRRGQEARLRCSPMKGHSHVYWYRQLPEEGLKFMVYLQKENIIDESGMPKERFSAEFPKEGPSILRIQQVVRGDSAAYFCASSPFYSGANVLTFGAGSRLTVL.

The rearrangement links TRBV4-1 to TRBJ1-1; tentative D call: TRBD1 (6 bases). CDR1 and CDR2 from the germline V gene are MGHRA and YSYEKL. The CDR3 runs 18 residues. With 0 bases removed from V and 0 bases from J, the gap between germline ends came to 17 bases. The CDR3 DNA reads TGCGCCAGCAGCCAAGATGGGGGGGGCGGGCCCATGAACACTGAAGCTTTCTTT. It is translated as CASSQDGGGGPMNTEAFF.

As DNA, the CDR3 is TGTGCCAGCAGCCAAGAAAGTAGTCTTAAGGGGTCCTACGAGCAGTACTTC. Its protein is CASSQESSLKGSYEQYF. V gene TRBV14 combines with J gene TRBJ2-7, with TRBD1 as a possible D gene (5 bases). The V gene lost 0 bases and the J gene lost 1 base, with 16 bases spanning the gap. Germline V lookup: CDR1 SGHDN, CDR2 FVKESK. The CDR3 is 17 amino acids.

The chain uses TRBV19 and TRBJ2-5, with TRBD2 identical over 15 bases. V was clipped by 5 bases and J by 5 bases; unmatched bases: 9. Per germline, CDR1 LNHDA and CDR2 SQIVND (reference sequence). CDR3 length: 17 residues. The CDR3 region has the DNA TGTGCCAGTAGTCCCCGGACTAGCGGGGGGGGACGGGAGACCCAGTACTTC. Amino acid sequence: CASSPRTSGGGRETQYF.

The chain has TRBV11-2 and TRBJ2-4, with 12 positions matching TRBD2. Germline V lookup: CDR1 SGHAT, CDR2 FQNNGV. The V and J ends lost 1 base and 0 bases, in that order; junction bases with no gene match: 4. The CDR3 has 18 residues. The CDR3 loop is CASSLGTSGVLAKNIQYF. CDR3 bases: TGTGCCAGCAGCTTAGGGACTAGCGGGGTCCTAGCCAAAAACATTCAGTACTTC.

This clone was observed a handful of times. The chain combines TRBV5-5 with TRBJ2-1; TRBD1 aligns across 9 bases. This CDR3 has 15 amino acids. CDR1 is SGHKS, CDR2 YYEKEE, per germline (reference sequence). Unmatched junction bases numbered 2, after V lost 1 base and J lost 3 bases. The CDR3 loop reads CASSLWDRDYNEQFF. The DNA of the CDR3 is TGTGCCAGCAGCTTGTGGGACAGGGACTACAATGAGCAGTTCTTC.

The chain employs TRBV24-1 and TRBJ2-7; a weak D match, TRBD1 (6 bases). Germline V lookup: CDR1 KGHDR, CDR2 SFDVKD. The CDR3 is made up of 14 amino acids. Trimming removed 2 bases from V and 3 bases from J, with 10 bases in between. CDR3 region: CATSDSRTVYEQYF. The DNA of the CDR3 is TGTGCCACCAGTGATTCAAGGACAGTCTACGAGCAGTACTTC.

The chain has TRBV19 and TRBJ1-5; D gene uncertain. The length of the CDR3 is 12 residues. V gave up 9 bases and J gave up 4 bases, with 10 bases separating them. Germline V gives CDR1 LNHDA, CDR2 SQIVND (reference sequence). CDR3 in amino acids: CASGTVNQPQHF. The CDR3 nucleotides are TGTGCCAGCGGTACAGTGAATCAGCCCCAGCATTTT. Looking up the rest from reference TRBV19 and TRBJ1-5 gives the full variable domain: DGGITQSPKYLFRKEGQNVTLSCEQNLNHDAMYWYRQDPGQGLRLIYYSQIVNDFQKGDIAEGYSVSREKKESFPLTVTSAQKNPTAFYLCASGTVNQPQHFGDGTRLSIL.

The rearrangement uses TRBV11-2 and TRBJ2-1; 7 bases line up with TRBD1. Per germline, CDR1 SGHAT and CDR2 FQNNGV. This CDR3 is built from 11 residues. J was trimmed by 10 bases and V by 6 bases; bases with no gene match: 3. The CDR3 DNA is TGTGCCAGCAGATTACAGGGGGAGCAGTTCTTC. This codes for CASRLQGEQFF.